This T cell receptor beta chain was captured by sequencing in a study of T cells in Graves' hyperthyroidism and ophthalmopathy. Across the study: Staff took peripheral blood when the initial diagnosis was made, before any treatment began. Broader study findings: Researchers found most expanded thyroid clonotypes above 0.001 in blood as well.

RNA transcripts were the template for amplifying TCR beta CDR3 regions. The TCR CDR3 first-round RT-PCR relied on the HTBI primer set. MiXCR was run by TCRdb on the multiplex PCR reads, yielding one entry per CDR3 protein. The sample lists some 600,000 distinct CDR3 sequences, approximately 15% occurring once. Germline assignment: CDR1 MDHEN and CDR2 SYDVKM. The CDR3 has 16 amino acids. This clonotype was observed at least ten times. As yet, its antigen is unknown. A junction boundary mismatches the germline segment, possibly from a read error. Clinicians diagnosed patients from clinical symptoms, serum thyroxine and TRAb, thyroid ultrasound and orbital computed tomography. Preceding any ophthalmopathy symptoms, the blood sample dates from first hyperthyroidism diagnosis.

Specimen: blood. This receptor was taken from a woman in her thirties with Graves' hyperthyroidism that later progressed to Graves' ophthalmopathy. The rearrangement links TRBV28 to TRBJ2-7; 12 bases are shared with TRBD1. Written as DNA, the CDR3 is TGTGCCAGCAGGAACCCCGGGACAGGGGGCTCCCACGAGCAGTACTTC. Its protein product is CASRNPGTGGSHEQYF.